This TCR beta chain came from a study of vaccination effects on CD4 cells after COVID-19. As concerns this clone: No antigen is known for it.

Antigen-specific CD4+ T cells were expanded (with viral peptide pools) by the ViraFEST assay ahead of sequencing. Around day 10 of culture, CD4+ T cells were separated out. Vaccinated recipients, who were negative for nucleocapsid antibodies, had no history of SARS-CoV-2 infection. Wells of around 2.2 million PBMC each were grown with 8.5 to 10 IU/ml IL-2 and around 10 ug/ml peptides. Cultures had half their medium replaced with IL-2 medium on days 3 and 7. The CDR3 has 14 residues. V was cut by 3 bases and J by 10 bases, with 17 bases left in between. Germline V gene sequence: CDR1 KGHDR, CDR2 SFDVKD. The assay was immunoSEQ multiplex PCR, and TCRdb's table has in-frame clones only and misses some. The repertoire consists of about 73,000 clones, with about 70% occurring once and the leading ten covering around 2.9%.

The clonotype was recovered from a human donor who received a COVID-19 vaccine. The chain joins TRBV24-1 to TRBJ1-1, with D possibly being TRBD1 (5 bases). The material sequenced was CD4+ T cells from PBMCs cultured with HCoV-NL63 spike peptides, taken before COVID-19 vaccination. The CDR3 sequence is CATSDPGTEGGAFF. In nucleotides, the CDR3 is TGTGCCACCAGTGATCCCGGGACCGAGGGAGGAGCTTTCTTT.